This entry concerns a single T cell receptor beta chain. Germline lookup yields CDR1 MRHNA and CDR2 SNTAGT. J lost 10 bases, V lost 3 bases, and 12 bases had no gene match. CDR3 length equals 16 residues. Every donor contributed 8 to 10 milliliters of peripheral blood by blood draw. The record originates from a study of blood T cells in healthy people across ages. A J-beta primer mix and a sample-barcoded 5' primer were used in a second PCR of roughly 6 to 11 cycles. TCRdb called the 5' RACE reads again in MiXCR, with one record for every CDR3 protein. The table has 800,000 or so distinct CDR3 sequences, around 25% seen once. This sample also belongs to another study, concerning T cells of mothers and their children. That paper notes: Every microgram of extracted RNA entered cDNA synthesis, approximately 1.5 ug per 15 ul. Microchimeric T cell clones that persisted were not detected.

The TCR comes from a boy aged 5 to 17 in good health. The chain combines TRBV6-4 with TRBJ2-1, with 10 bases identical to TRBD2. Sequenced input: blood. The DNA for the CDR3 is TGTGCCAGCAGTGAGCCCCACTCTAGCGGGAGAGGGGAGCAGTTCTTC. Residues: CASSEPHSSGRGEQFF.